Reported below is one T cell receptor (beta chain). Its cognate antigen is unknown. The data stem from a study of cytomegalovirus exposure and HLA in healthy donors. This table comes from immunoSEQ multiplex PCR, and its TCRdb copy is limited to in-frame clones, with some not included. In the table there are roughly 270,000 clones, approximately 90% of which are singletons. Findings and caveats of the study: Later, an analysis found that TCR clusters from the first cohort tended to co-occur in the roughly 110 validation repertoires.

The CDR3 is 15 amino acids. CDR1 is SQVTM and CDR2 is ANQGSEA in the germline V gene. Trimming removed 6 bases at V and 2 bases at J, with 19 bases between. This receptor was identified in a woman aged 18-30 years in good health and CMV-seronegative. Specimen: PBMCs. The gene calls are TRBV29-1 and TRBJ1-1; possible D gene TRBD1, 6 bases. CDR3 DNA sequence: TGCAGCGTCCACCGACGTGGACAGTTCAACACTGAAGCTTTCTTT. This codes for CSVHRRGQFNTEAFF.